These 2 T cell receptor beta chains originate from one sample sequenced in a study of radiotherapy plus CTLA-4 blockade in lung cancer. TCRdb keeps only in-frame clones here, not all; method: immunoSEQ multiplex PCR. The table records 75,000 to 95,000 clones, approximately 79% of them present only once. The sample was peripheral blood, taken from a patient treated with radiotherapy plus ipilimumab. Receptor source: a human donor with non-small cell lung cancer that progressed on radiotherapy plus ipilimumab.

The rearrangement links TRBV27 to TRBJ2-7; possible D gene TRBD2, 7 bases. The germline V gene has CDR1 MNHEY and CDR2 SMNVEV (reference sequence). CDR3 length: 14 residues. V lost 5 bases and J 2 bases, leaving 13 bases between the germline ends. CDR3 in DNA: TGTGCCAGCAGTGGGGGGGGCGGAGCCTACGAGCAGTACTTC. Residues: CASSGGGGAYEQYF.

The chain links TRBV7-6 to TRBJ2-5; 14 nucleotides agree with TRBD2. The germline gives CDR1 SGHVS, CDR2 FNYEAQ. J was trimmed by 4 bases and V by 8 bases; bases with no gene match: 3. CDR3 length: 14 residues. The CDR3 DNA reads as TGTGCCAGCGGGACTAGCGGGGGCTTAGAGACCCAGTACTTC. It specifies CASGTSGGLETQYF.